These 19 T cell receptor beta chains came from one sample sequenced in a study of cytomegalovirus exposure and HLA in healthy donors. This PCR relied on a set of 60 Vbeta primers and 13 Jbeta primers. Generated by immunoSEQ multiplex PCR, the TCRdb table keeps only in-frame clones and is missing some. The sample contains 100,000 to 150,000 clones, roughly 85% of which appear only once. The sequenced sample was PBMCs. The source of these receptors is a woman in her thirties or forties in good health and CMV-seropositive.

The chain recombines TRBV15 with TRBJ2-7; TRBD1 agrees at 10 bases. Trimming cost V 4 bases and J 3 bases; bases outside gene matches: 6. CDR1 and CDR2 (germline): LNHNV, YYDKDF (reference sequence). This CDR3 comprises 15 residues. CDR3: CATSTRDRGYYEQYF. CDR3 DNA: TGTGCCACCAGCACTAGGGACAGGGGTTACTACGAGCAGTACTTC.

About this clone: With a much larger clone just one base away, this may be a read error. This CDR3 is also generated by other DNA sequences in the sample. The J gene is TRBJ2-7, the V gene TRBV2; a possible D gene is TRBD2 (6 bases). V shed 3 bases and J shed 4 bases, with 13 bases lying between them. Looked up from germline, CDR1 is SNHLY and CDR2 is FYNNEI. This CDR3 spans 14 amino acids. In nucleotides, the CDR3 is TGTGCCAGCAGTGACAAGCAGGGAGGTTACGAGCAGTACTTC. As protein: CASSDKQGGYEQYF.

Concerning this clone: This specimen includes other DNA sequences encoding the same CDR3. J is TRBJ2-1 and V is TRBV4-3, with 7 bases identical to TRBD1. CDR3 length: 17 residues. Germline V gives CDR1 LGHNA, CDR2 YSLEER. The V segment lost 1 base and the J segment 8 bases; nucleotides outside the gene matches: 14. The CDR3 region has the DNA TGCGCCAGCAGCCAAGGCACTGGGACAGTCTATAGCGATGAGCAGTTCTTC. Translated, it gives CASSQGTGTVYSDEQFF.

This chain connects TRBV28 to TRBJ2-7; 12 bases match TRBD1. V lost 5 bases and J lost 7; bases outside the gene matches: 9. Germline assignment: CDR1 MDHEN and CDR2 SYDVKM. There are 15 residues in the CDR3. As DNA, the CDR3 is TGTGCCAGCAGTACGCCGGGACAGGGGGCGGGTGAGCAGTACTTC. It yields the protein CASSTPGQGAGEQYF. The whole variable domain, remainder taken from reference TRBV28 and TRBJ2-7, is DVKVTQSSRYLVKRTGEKVFLECVQDMDHENMFWYRQDPGLGLRLIYFSYDVKMKEKGDIPEGYSVSREKKERFSLILESASTNQTSMYLCASSTPGQGAGEQYFGPGTRLTVT.

This clone was seen once. This rearrangement joins TRBV28 to TRBJ2-2; 9 nucleotides align to TRBD2. Germline CDR1 reads MDHEN; CDR2 reads SYDVKM. The CDR3 extends over 14 amino acids. Trimming at V came to 8 bases and at J to 1 base, leaving 2 bases not matched to a gene. The CDR3 sequence is CASLLAGNTGELFF. The CDR3 DNA reads TGTGCCAGCCTACTAGCGGGGAACACCGGGGAGCTGTTTTTT.

The V gene is TRBV2, the J gene TRBJ1-1; D possibly corresponds to TRBD1 (5 bases). V shed 8 bases and J shed 1 base, with 17 bases lying between them. Germline-derived CDR1 and CDR2 are SNHLY and FYNNEI. The CDR3 totals 15 residues. For the CDR3, the DNA is TGTGCCAGCGGTCGGGGGATGACCAGGAACACTGAAGCTTTCTTT. Amino acid sequence: CASGRGMTRNTEAFF.

This clone was observed a handful of times. The chain couples TRBV2 to TRBJ2-3; D is possibly TRBD1 (6 bases). The CDR3 spans 15 residues. Germline V gene lookup returns CDR1 SNHLY and CDR2 FYNNEI. V was trimmed by 6 bases and J by 5 bases, leaving 18 bases between them. The CDR3 region is CASRRLTGPLDTQYF. CDR3 sequence (DNA): TGTGCCAGCAGAAGGCTCACAGGGCCCTTAGATACGCAGTATTTT.

This sequence joins TRBV6-6 and TRBJ1-2, with 10 bases aligning to TRBD1. Germline V lookup: CDR1 MNHNY, CDR2 SVGAGI (reference sequence). Losses at the gene ends were 7 bases for V and 6 bases for J; bases not matched to a gene: 8. This CDR3 contains 14 residues. CDR3 residues: CASTATGGPHGYTF. The CDR3 region has the DNA TGTGCCAGCACCGCGACAGGGGGCCCCCATGGCTACACCTTC.

This chain joins TRBV28 and TRBJ2-1; the match to TRBD2 covers 14 bases. V was pared by 6 bases and J by 9 bases, with 7 bases of the junction left unmatched. CDR1 and CDR2 from the germline V gene are MDHEN and SYDVKM. CDR3 size: 15 residues. This CDR3 reads CASSRGLAGVGEQFF. CDR3 bases: TGTGCCAGCAGCCGGGGACTAGCGGGAGTAGGTGAGCAGTTCTTC.

The chain has TRBV9 and TRBJ1-1; 7 positions match TRBD1. J lost 5 bases, V lost 2 bases, and 9 bases had no gene match. This CDR3 spans 15 amino acids. Germline V CDR1 and CDR2: SGDLS, YYNGEE. CDR3 protein: CASSVGTGVLTEAFF. The CDR3 bases are TGTGCCAGCAGCGTCGGAACAGGGGTTTTAACTGAAGCTTTCTTT. The full variable domain, its missing parts supplied by reference TRBV9 and TRBJ1-1, is DSGVTQTPKHLITATGQRVTLRCSPRSGDLSVYWYQQSLDQGLQFLIQYYNGEERAKGNILERFSAQQFPDLHSELNLSSLELGDSALYFCASSVGTGVLTEAFFGQGTRLTVV.

The chain carries TRBV9 and TRBJ2-2; TRBD2 aligns across 10 bases. There are 17 residues in the CDR3. V lost 0 bases and J lost 5; bases outside the gene matches: 7. Germline V CDR1 and CDR2: SGDLS, YYNGEE. DNA for the CDR3: TGTGCCAGCAGCGTAGTGGCTAGCGGGAGTAGGACCGGGGAGCTGTTTTTT. Translation gives CASSVVASGSRTGELFF.

The J gene is TRBJ2-1, the V gene TRBV6-4, with D unclear. Germline V CDR1 and CDR2: MRHNA, SNTAGT. The V gene lost 3 bases and the J gene lost 9 bases, with 18 bases spanning the gap. This CDR3 region has 15 residues. CDR3 residues: CASSEAVGAAREQFF. CDR3 nucleotide sequence: TGTGCCAGCAGTGAGGCCGTCGGCGCAGCGCGTGAGCAGTTCTTC.

V and J are TRBV7-2 and TRBJ2-1, with TRBD2 matching 9 bases. The junction had 14 bases not matched to a gene; V was cut back by 4 bases and J by 7 bases. The germline V gene has CDR1 SGHTA and CDR2 FQGNSA. This CDR3 is built from 17 residues. CDR3 DNA sequence: TGTGCCAGCAGCTCCCGGTATAGCGGGAGCACCGGGAATGAGCAGTTCTTC. It encodes CASSSRYSGSTGNEQFF.

Here the CDR3 DNA reads TGTGCCAGCAGCTTTAGTAGCCAACATGGCTACACCTTC. This sequence encodes CASSFSSQHGYTF. The chain links TRBV5-6 to TRBJ1-2; no firm D call. This CDR3 region has 13 residues. CDR1 and CDR2 (germline): SGHDT, YYEEEE. V was shortened by 2 bases and J by 6 bases, with 11 bases between the two germline ends.

The rearrangement joins TRBV6-6 to TRBJ2-1; 8 nucleotides align to TRBD2. Germline assignment: CDR1 MNHNY and CDR2 SVGAGI (reference sequence). This CDR3 is 15 amino acids long. Germline trimming cut 5 bases from V and 0 bases from J; bases unmatched to any gene: 3. CDR3 sequence: CASSPSGSSYNEQFF. In DNA, the CDR3 is TGTGCCAGCAGTCCAAGCGGGAGCTCCTACAATGAGCAGTTCTTC.

A single count supports this clone. This sequence joins TRBV5-8 and TRBJ1-1; no clear D. This CDR3 contains 14 residues. The germline V and J ends were trimmed by 4 bases and 6 bases, with 16 bases remaining between them. Germline CDR1 SGHTS, CDR2 YDEGEE. Written as DNA, the CDR3 is TGTGCCAGCAGCCGCGCCCTACAGAGGGCTGAAGCTTTCTTT. It encodes CASSRALQRAEAFF.

J is TRBJ1-1 and V is TRBV2; D gene ambiguous. V dropped 4 bases and J dropped 0 bases, with 6 bases sitting between them. CDR3 size: 13 residues. Germline CDR1 SNHLY, CDR2 FYNNEI. CDR3 sequence: CASSGGVNTEAFF. DNA of the CDR3: TGTGCCAGCAGTGGAGGAGTGAACACTGAAGCTTTCTTT.

This chain joins TRBV6-1 and TRBJ1-5; no clear D gene. The CDR3 runs to 14 residues. Germline V CDR1 and CDR2: MNHNS, SASEGT. V was trimmed by 1 base and J by 2 bases, leaving 6 bases between them. The DNA for the CDR3 is TGTGCCAGCAGTGAAGAGGGAGGCAATCAGCCCCAGCATTTT. Residues: CASSEEGGNQPQHF.

This clone has just one count. This rearrangement joins TRBV28 to TRBJ2-7, with TRBD2 as a possible D gene (6 bases). The CDR3 has 15 amino acids. Trimming left V 5 bases short and J 6 bases short, with 20 bases between. Germline V gene lookup returns CDR1 MDHEN and CDR2 SYDVKM. The CDR3 here is CASSGPGVAWREQYF. Here the CDR3 DNA reads TGTGCCAGCAGTGGCCCGGGGGTAGCTTGGCGCGAGCAGTACTTC. Full variable domain (rest looked up from reference TRBV28 and TRBJ2-7): DVKVTQSSRYLVKRTGEKVFLECVQDMDHENMFWYRQDPGLGLRLIYFSYDVKMKEKGDIPEGYSVSREKKERFSLILESASTNQTSMYLCASSGPGVAWREQYFGPGTRLTVT.